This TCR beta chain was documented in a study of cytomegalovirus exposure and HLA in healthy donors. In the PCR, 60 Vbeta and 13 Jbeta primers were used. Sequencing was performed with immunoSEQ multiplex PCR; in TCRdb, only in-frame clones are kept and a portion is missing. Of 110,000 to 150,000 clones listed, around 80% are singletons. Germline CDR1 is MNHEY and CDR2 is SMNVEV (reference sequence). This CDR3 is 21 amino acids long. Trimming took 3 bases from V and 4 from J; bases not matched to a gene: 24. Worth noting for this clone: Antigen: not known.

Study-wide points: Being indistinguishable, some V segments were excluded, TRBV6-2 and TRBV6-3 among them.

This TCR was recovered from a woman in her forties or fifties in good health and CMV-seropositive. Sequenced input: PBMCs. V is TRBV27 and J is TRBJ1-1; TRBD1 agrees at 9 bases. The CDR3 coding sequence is TGTGCCAGCAGTTTCCGCCGAGCGGTGAACAGGGGGCGAACTGGGGGCACTGAAGCTTTCTTT. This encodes CASSFRRAVNRGRTGGTEAFF.